Sequencing of this T cell receptor beta chain was carried out in a study of T cell responses to AZD1222 COVID-19 vaccine. Data came from immunoSEQ multiplex PCR; TCRdb stores just in-frame clones and leaves some out. The sample holds under 150,000 clones, roughly 90% seen once. The germline CDR1 and CDR2 sequences are SGHRS and YFSETQ. Germline trimming cut 1 base from V and 6 bases from J; bases unmatched to any gene: 9. The CDR3 runs 17 residues. The TCR comes from an adult in good health. This rearrangement joins TRBV5-1 to TRBJ1-6, with 8 bases aligning to TRBD1. The specimen was peripheral blood, collected on day 0 of AZD1222 vaccination. CDR3 protein: CASSLQTTGQVNSPLHF. The CDR3 region has the DNA TGCGCCAGCAGCTTGCAAACTACGGGACAGGTTAATTCACCCCTCCACTTT.